This passage covers 5 T cell receptor beta chains from one sample sequenced in a study of cytomegalovirus exposure and HLA in healthy donors. Measured with immunoSEQ multiplex PCR; TCRdb has only the in-frame clones, and not every one. The top ten clones hold 0.37% of a sample with over 200,000 clones, roughly 90% of them seen once. The material sequenced was PBMCs. All receptors derive from a woman aged 18-29 years in good health and CMV-seronegative.

The chain has TRBV5-8 and TRBJ2-3, with a tentative D call TRBD2 (6 bases). CDR1 and CDR2 from the germline V gene are SGHTS and YDEGEE. The germline V and J ends were trimmed by 0 bases and 0 bases, with 14 bases remaining between them. The CDR3 spans 17 residues. In DNA form, the CDR3 reads TGTGCCAGCAGCTTGGGAGTTACCGGGACTAGCACAGATACGCAGTATTTT. Protein product: CASSLGVTGTSTDTQYF.

The J gene is TRBJ2-3, the V gene TRBV6-4; a weak D match, TRBD1 (5 bases). V lost 0 bases, J lost 2 bases, and 9 bases lay in between. Germline-derived CDR1 and CDR2 are MRHNA and SNTAGT. The CDR3 is 15 amino acids. This CDR3 reads CASSDSGRVTDTQYF. In DNA, the CDR3 is TGTGCCAGCAGTGACTCGGGCAGGGTCACAGATACGCAGTATTTT.

The chain employs TRBV20-1 and TRBJ2-7; D gene ambiguous. The CDR3 contains 11 residues. The germline V gene has CDR1 DFQATT and CDR2 SNEGSKA (reference sequence). The V and J ends lost 7 bases and 4 bases respectively, with 11 bases between them. In DNA form, the CDR3 reads TGCAGTGTTACCACGGGTTACGAGCAGTACTTC. This codes for CSVTTGYEQYF.

The chain carries TRBV27 and TRBJ2-7, with TRBD1 identical over 9 bases. This CDR3 has 14 residues. V trimming: 8 bases; J trimming: 5 bases; junction bases outside the gene matches: 10. CDR1 and CDR2 (germline): MNHEY, SMNVEV (reference sequence). The CDR3 nucleotides are TGTGCCAGCGGACCGGGACAGGGATCACACGAGCAGTACTTC. Its translation: CASGPGQGSHEQYF.

The V gene is TRBV4-3, the J gene TRBJ1-1; possibly TRBD1 for D (5 bases). CDR1 is LGHNA and CDR2 is YSLEER in the germline V gene. Trimming cost V 0 bases and J 4 bases, with 12 bases left between them. This CDR3 region has 15 residues. The chain's CDR3 is CASSQDRRGTTEAFF. In DNA, the CDR3 is TGCGCCAGCAGCCAAGATCGTCGGGGGACCACTGAAGCTTTCTTT.